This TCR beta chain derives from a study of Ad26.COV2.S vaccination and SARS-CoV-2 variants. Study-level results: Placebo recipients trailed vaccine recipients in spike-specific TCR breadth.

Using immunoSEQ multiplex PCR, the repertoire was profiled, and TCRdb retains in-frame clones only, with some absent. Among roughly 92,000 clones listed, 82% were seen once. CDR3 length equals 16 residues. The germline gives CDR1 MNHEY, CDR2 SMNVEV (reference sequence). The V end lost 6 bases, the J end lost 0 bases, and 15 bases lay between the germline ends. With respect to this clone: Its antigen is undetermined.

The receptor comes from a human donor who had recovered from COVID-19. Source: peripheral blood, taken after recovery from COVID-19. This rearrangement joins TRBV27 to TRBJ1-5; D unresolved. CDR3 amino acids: CASSSGGSNSNQPQHF. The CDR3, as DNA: TGTGCCAGCAGCAGCGGTGGCAGTAATAGCAATCAGCCCCAGCATTTT.